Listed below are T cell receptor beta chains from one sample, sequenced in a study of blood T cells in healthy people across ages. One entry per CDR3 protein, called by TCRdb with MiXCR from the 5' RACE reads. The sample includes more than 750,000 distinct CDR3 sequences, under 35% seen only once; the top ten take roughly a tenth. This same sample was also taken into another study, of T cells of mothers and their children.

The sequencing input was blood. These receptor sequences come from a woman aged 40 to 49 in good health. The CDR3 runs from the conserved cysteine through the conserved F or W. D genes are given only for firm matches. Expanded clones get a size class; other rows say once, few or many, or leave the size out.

CDR3aa: CASRPELGSYNEQFF
CDR3nt: TGTGCCAGCAGACCCGAGCTGGGGTCCTACAATGAGCAGTTCTTC
d_gene: NA
v_gene: TRBV6-6
j_gene: TRBJ2-1
abundance: few

CDR3aa: CASSLAQGALNSPLHF
CDR3nt: TGTGCCAGCAGCTTAGCGCAGGGGGCACTTAATTCACCCCTCCACTTT
d_gene: TRBD1
v_gene: TRBV7-2
j_gene: TRBJ1-6
abundance: NA

CDR3aa: CACSLGGTLNTEAFF
CDR3nt: TGTGCCTGCAGCTTAGGGGGCACCCTGAACACTGAAGCTTTCTTT
d_gene: TRBD1
v_gene: TRBV7-8
j_gene: TRBJ1-1
abundance: NA

CDR3aa: CSASPNYGTGDEKLFF
CDR3nt: TGCAGTGCTAGTCCGAACTACGGGACAGGGGATGAAAAACTGTTTTTT
d_gene: TRBD1
v_gene: TRBV20-1
j_gene: TRBJ1-4
abundance: few

CDR3aa: CASSANNSPLHF
CDR3nt: TGTGCCAGCAGTGCCAACAATTCACCCCTCCACTTT
d_gene: NA
v_gene: TRBV2
j_gene: TRBJ1-6
abundance: NA

CDR3aa: CASSTNTFPEDGYTF
CDR3nt: TGTGCCAGCAGCACAAACACCTTCCCTGAGGATGGCTACACCTTC
d_gene: NA
v_gene: TRBV9
j_gene: TRBJ1-2
abundance: NA

CDR3aa: CASSPAGQPNRGYTF
CDR3nt: TGCGCCAGCAGCCCCGCGGGACAGCCCAACCGTGGCTACACCTTC
d_gene: TRBD1
v_gene: TRBV4-1
j_gene: TRBJ1-2
abundance: few

CDR3aa: CASSVGLLNEQFF
CDR3nt: TGTGCCAGCAGCGTAGGATTGCTTAATGAGCAGTTCTTC
d_gene: NA
v_gene: TRBV9
j_gene: TRBJ2-1
abundance: many

CDR3aa: CATGGGSNQPQHF
CDR3nt: TGTGCCACCGGTGGGGGGAGCAATCAGCCCCAGCATTTT
d_gene: NA
v_gene: TRBV24-1
j_gene: TRBJ1-5
abundance: few

CDR3aa: CASSLTGQLNTEAFF
CDR3nt: TGCGCCAGCAGCTTGACGGGACAGTTGAACACTGAAGCTTTCTTT
d_gene: TRBD1
v_gene: TRBV5-1
j_gene: TRBJ1-1
abundance: few

CDR3aa: CASSLQPTAAGNNYEQYF
CDR3nt: TGCGCCAGCAGCCTCCAACCCACTGCGGCAGGTAATAACTACGAGCAGTACTTC
d_gene: NA
v_gene: TRBV4-1
j_gene: TRBJ2-7
abundance: NA

CDR3aa: CASSATGGAFTDTQYF
CDR3nt: TGTGCCAGCAGCGCTACAGGGGGCGCCTTCACAGATACGCAGTATTTT
d_gene: TRBD1
v_gene: TRBV9
j_gene: TRBJ2-3
abundance: few

CDR3aa: CASMGNTGELFF
CDR3nt: TGTGCCAGCATGGGAAACACCGGGGAGCTGTTTTTT
d_gene: NA
v_gene: TRBV7-3
j_gene: TRBJ2-2
abundance: NA

CDR3aa: CASSFGSGGGNEQFF
CDR3nt: TGTGCCAGCAGCTTCGGTAGCGGGGGAGGGAATGAGCAGTTCTTC
d_gene: TRBD2
v_gene: TRBV7-2
j_gene: TRBJ2-1
abundance: NA

CDR3aa: CASSRRDRATDTQYF
CDR3nt: TGTGCCAGCAGTCGTCGGGACAGGGCTACAGATACGCAGTATTTT
d_gene: TRBD1
v_gene: TRBV14
j_gene: TRBJ2-3
abundance: NA

CDR3aa: CASSLNRAETQYF
CDR3nt: TGTGCCAGCAGTTTAAATCGTGCGGAGACCCAGTACTTC
d_gene: NA
v_gene: TRBV12-3/TRBV12-4
j_gene: TRBJ2-5
abundance: NA

CDR3aa: CASSQVSRVSVQYF
CDR3nt: TGTGCCAGCAGCCAAGTTTCCAGGGTTAGTGTGCAGTACTTC
d_gene: NA
v_gene: TRBV14
j_gene: TRBJ2-7
abundance: many

CDR3aa: CASSSQGMSNQPQHF
CDR3nt: TGTGCCAGCAGTTCACAGGGGATGAGCAATCAGCCCCAGCATTTT
d_gene: TRBD1
v_gene: TRBV12-3/TRBV12-4
j_gene: TRBJ1-5
abundance: many

CDR3aa: CASDKGEGTGSYEQYF
CDR3nt: TGTGCCAGCGACAAAGGGGAAGGGACAGGCTCCTACGAGCAGTACTTC
d_gene: TRBD1
v_gene: TRBV6-1
j_gene: TRBJ2-7
abundance: NA

CDR3aa: CASSLTLPGQGNYGYTF
CDR3nt: TGTGCCAGCAGTTTAACCCTGCCGGGACAGGGGAACTATGGCTACACCTTC
d_gene: TRBD1
v_gene: TRBV27
j_gene: TRBJ1-2
abundance: NA

CDR3aa: CASSFSAGTNYGYTF
CDR3nt: TGTGCCAGCAGTTTTTCGGCAGGCACTAACTATGGCTACACCTTC
d_gene: NA
v_gene: TRBV6-1
j_gene: TRBJ1-2
abundance: NA

CDR3aa: CASSRNPSGEETQYF
CDR3nt: TGTGCCAGCAGCCGAAACCCTAGCGGGGAAGAGACCCAGTACTTC
d_gene: TRBD2
v_gene: TRBV7-2
j_gene: TRBJ2-5
abundance: NA

CDR3aa: CASSFTRTGNYEQYF
CDR3nt: TGTGCCAGCAGTTTTACCAGGACAGGTAACTACGAGCAGTACTTC
d_gene: TRBD1
v_gene: TRBV12-3/TRBV12-4
j_gene: TRBJ2-7
abundance: few

CDR3aa: CASSLLGWTGPLGQFF
CDR3nt: TGCGCCAGCAGCTTGTTGGGGTGGACAGGGCCCTTAGGGCAGTTCTTC
d_gene: TRBD1
v_gene: TRBV5-1
j_gene: TRBJ2-1
abundance: few

CDR3aa: CASSSGQANLGDTQYF
CDR3nt: TGCGCCAGCAGCTCAGGACAGGCCAATCTCGGGGATACGCAGTATTTT
d_gene: TRBD1
v_gene: TRBV5-1
j_gene: TRBJ2-3
abundance: many